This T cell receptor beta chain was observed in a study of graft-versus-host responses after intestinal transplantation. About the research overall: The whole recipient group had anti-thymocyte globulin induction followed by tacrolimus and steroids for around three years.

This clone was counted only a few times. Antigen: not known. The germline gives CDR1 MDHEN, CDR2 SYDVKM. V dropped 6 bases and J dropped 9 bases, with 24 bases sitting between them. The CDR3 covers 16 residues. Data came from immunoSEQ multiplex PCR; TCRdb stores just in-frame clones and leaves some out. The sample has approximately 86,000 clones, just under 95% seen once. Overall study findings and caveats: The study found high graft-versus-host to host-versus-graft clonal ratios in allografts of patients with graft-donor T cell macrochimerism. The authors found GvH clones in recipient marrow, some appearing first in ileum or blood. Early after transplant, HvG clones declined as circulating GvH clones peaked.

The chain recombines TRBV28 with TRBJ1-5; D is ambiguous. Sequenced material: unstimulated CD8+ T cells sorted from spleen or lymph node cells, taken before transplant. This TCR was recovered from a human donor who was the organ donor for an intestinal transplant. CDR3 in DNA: TGTGCCAGCAGGAACCTTGAGGAGGACCCCGGTGGGCCCCAGCATTTT. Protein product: CASRNLEEDPGGPQHF.